The 13 T cell receptor beta chains reported below all come from one sample, sequenced in a study of T cell responses to AZD1222 COVID-19 vaccine. Profiled with immunoSEQ multiplex PCR; TCRdb holds only in-frame clones, not every one. Of under 200,000 clones in the sample, more than 70% were seen once. Sequencing was performed on peripheral blood, taken on day 0 of AZD1222 vaccination. The source is an adult in good health.

The V and J genes are TRBV1 and TRBJ2-5; TRBD2, the table's D call, lacks a check against the DNA. TRBV1 is termed a pseudogene. CDR3 length: 16 residues. DNA of the CDR3: TGCACCAGCAGCCTGCGACTAGCGGGAGTCACAGAGACCCAGTACTTC. This translates into CTSSLRLAGVTETQYF.

The V call is TRBV19, the J call TRBJ1-4; perhaps TRBD1 as D (6 bases). Deletions cut 4 bases from V and 8 bases from J, with 20 bases between. The CDR3 is made up of 16 amino acids. The germline V gene encodes CDR1 LNHDA and CDR2 SQIVND (reference sequence). The CDR3 reads CASSSRGVGMNEKLFF. CDR3 coding DNA: TGTGCCAGTAGTAGCAGGGGTGTGGGGATGAACGAAAAACTGTTTTTT.

CDR3: CASTTGAGANVLTF. For the CDR3, the DNA is TGTGCCAGCACCACAGGGGCTGGGGCCAACGTCCTGACTTTC. J is TRBJ2-6 and V is TRBV27, with 7 bases that match TRBD1. Trimming removed 7 bases from V and 2 bases from J; junction bases left unmatched: 2. Germline CDR1 is MNHEY and CDR2 is SMNVEV (reference sequence). The CDR3 has 14 amino acids.

The genes are TRBV27 and TRBJ1-6; 7 positions agree with TRBD1. CDR1 MNHEY and CDR2 SMNVEV come from the germline V gene (reference sequence). This CDR3 has 17 residues. The V gene end was trimmed by 2 bases and the J gene end by 6 bases; junction bases not matched to a gene: 10. The chain's CDR3 is CASSLTPPGQPNSPLHF. Here the CDR3 DNA reads TGTGCCAGCAGTTTAACGCCTCCGGGACAGCCTAATTCACCCCTCCACTTT.

V usage is TRBV2 and J usage is TRBJ2-4; TRBD1 is a possible D gene (5 bases). This CDR3 spans 16 amino acids. Per germline, CDR1 SNHLY and CDR2 FYNNEI. The V end lost 2 bases, the J end lost 1 base, and 12 bases lay between the germline ends. The DNA of the CDR3 is TGTGCCAGCAGTGAATGGGGCCCTCTGGCCAAAAACATTCAGTACTTC. Translated, it gives CASSEWGPLAKNIQYF.

The chain combines TRBV20-1 with TRBJ1-1, with 10 bases lining up with TRBD1. This CDR3 has 17 residues. Trimming removed 3 bases from V and 3 bases from J; junction bases left unmatched: 13. Germline loops: CDR1 DFQATT, CDR2 SNEGSKA (reference sequence). In DNA, the CDR3 is TGCAGTGCTAGTGTATTCCGGGACAGGGGATTACACACTGAAGCTTTCTTT. Its translation: CSASVFRDRGLHTEAFF.

V is TRBV6-1 and J is TRBJ2-7, with TRBD1 matching 9 bases. Trimming cost V 4 bases and J 5 bases; bases outside gene matches: 12. Per the germline V gene, CDR1 is MNHNS and CDR2 is SASEGT. This CDR3 comprises 16 residues. CDR3 sequence (DNA): TGTGCCAGCAGTGTTCAGAAGACAGGGGGTTTCAACGAGCAGTACTTC. Amino acids: CASSVQKTGGFNEQYF.

The CDR3 reads CASSPGRGAYGYTF. The CDR3 DNA reads TGTGCCAGCTCACCGGGACGGGGGGCTTATGGCTACACCTTC. This rearrangement joins TRBV18 to TRBJ1-2, with TRBD1 as a possible D gene (6 bases). V shed 3 bases and J shed 5 bases, with 13 bases lying between them. Per the germline V gene, CDR1 is KGHSH and CDR2 is LQKENI. This CDR3 comprises 14 residues.

The chain uses TRBV28 and TRBJ1-5; unclear D gene. The V gene's germline CDR1 is MDHEN and CDR2 SYDVKM. The V and J ends lost 5 bases and 5 bases respectively, with 10 bases between them. The CDR3 sequence is 13 residues long. CDR3 protein: CASSPNLDQPQHF. CDR3 DNA: TGTGCCAGCAGTCCCAACCTTGATCAGCCCCAGCATTTT.

A note on this clone: A junction end diverges from the germline sequence, so it may reflect a read error. The chain is built from TRBV6-2 or TRBV6-3 and TRBJ2-1; possibly TRBD2 for D (6 bases). Germline lookup yields CDR1 MNHEY and CDR2 SVGEGT. The CDR3 length is 11 residues. This CDR3 is CASSYPPGLIF. DNA of the CDR3: TGTGCCAGCAGTTACCCCCCGGGACTCATCTTC.

V and J are TRBV2 and TRBJ1-2; 8 bases fit TRBD1. CDR1 and CDR2 (germline): SNHLY, FYNNEI. The CDR3 loop spans 15 amino acids. V was pared by 5 bases and J by 7 bases, with 12 bases of the junction left unmatched. The CDR3 DNA sequence: TGTGCCAGCAGTCCCACAGGGGGGAGAGGGAGTGGCTACACCTTC. Translation: CASSPTGGRGSGYTF.

The chain joins TRBV27 to TRBJ1-1; TRBD1 matches 9 bases. The CDR3 is 13 amino acids. CDR1 MNHEY and CDR2 SMNVEV come from the germline V gene (reference sequence). The trim removed 4 bases at V and 10 bases at J, leaving 7 bases unmatched. DNA for the CDR3: TGTGCCAGCAGTTCCTTCGGACAGGGGATAGCTTTCTTT. Its translation is CASSSFGQGIAFF.

The chain uses TRBV7-3 and TRBJ1-1; D gene ambiguous. Per germline, CDR1 SGHTA and CDR2 FQGTGA. This CDR3 comprises 14 residues. Trimming cost V 5 bases and J 5 bases, with 15 bases left between them. CDR3 coding DNA: TGTGCCAGCAGCCCCACCGGGTCCGGGACTGAAGCTTTCTTT. It is translated as CASSPTGSGTEAFF.